This is a list of T cell receptor beta chains from one sample in a study of radiotherapy plus CTLA-4 blockade in lung cancer. Sequencing was performed with immunoSEQ multiplex PCR; in TCRdb, only in-frame clones are kept and a portion is missing. The data contain some 110,000 clones, approximately 80% of them singletons. The sample in question was peripheral blood, obtained from a patient treated with radiotherapy plus ipilimumab. These TCRs come from a human donor with non-small cell lung cancer that progressed on radiotherapy plus ipilimumab. Some clones in this sample may be carry-over from other donors' samples. The CDR3 runs from the conserved cysteine through the conserved F or W. D genes are given only for firm matches. Rows give clone size only sometimes, using once, few, many, or a class for an expanded clone.

D: TRBD1; size: once; V: TRBV5-1; J: TRBJ1-2; DNA: TGCGCCAGCAGCCCCGATACAGGGGAAAGCGGCTACACCTTC; CDR3: CASSPDTGESGYTF
D: TRBD1; size: -; V: TRBV7-9; J: TRBJ1-4; DNA: TGTGCCAGCAGCCCCCAGGGGGCTGGAGCTAATGAAAAACTGTTTTTT; CDR3: CASSPQGAGANEKLFF
D: -; size: -; V: TRBV19; J: TRBJ1-1; DNA: TGTGCCAGTAGTCCAACAAGGGCTGAAGCTTTCTTT; CDR3: CASSPTRAEAFF
D: -; size: -; V: TRBV4-1; J: TRBJ2-7; DNA: TGCGCCAGCAGCCAAGTCGGGCAGTTCTCCTACGAGCAGTACTTC; CDR3: CASSQVGQFSYEQYF
D: TRBD1; size: -; V: TRBV5-6; J: TRBJ2-3; DNA: TGTGCCAGCAGCTTGACGTCAGGGGGCTTTCTGGGTATCACAGATACGCAGTATTTT; CDR3: CASSLTSGGFLGITDTQYF
D: TRBD1; size: few; V: TRBV6-4; J: TRBJ1-4; DNA: TGTGCCAGCAGCCCAGGGGGAGATGAGGAAAAACTGTTTTTT; CDR3: CASSPGGDEEKLFF
D: -; size: -; V: TRBV30; J: TRBJ1-6; DNA: TGTGCCTGGAGTCTACAGGTCCTGGGGAATTCACCCCTCCACTTT; CDR3: CAWSLQVLGNSPLHF
D: TRBD1; size: -; V: TRBV7-3; J: TRBJ1-1; DNA: TGTGCCAGCAGCTTAATTCGGCAGGGGGGCACTGAAGCTTTCTTT; CDR3: CASSLIRQGGTEAFF
D: -; size: -; V: TRBV5-1; J: TRBJ2-5; DNA: TGCGCCAGCAGCTTGGCTCCAGGTTTACAAGAGACCCAGTACTTC; CDR3: CASSLAPGLQETQYF
D: -; size: -; V: TRBV19; J: TRBJ1-3; DNA: TGTGCCAGTAAGGTCCAGGGAGGAAACACCATATATTTT; CDR3: CASKVQGGNTIYF
D: -; size: -; V: TRBV2; J: TRBJ2-7; DNA: TGTGCCAGCACTGGCCTCAGTCCCTCCTACGAGCAGTACTTC; CDR3: CASTGLSPSYEQYF